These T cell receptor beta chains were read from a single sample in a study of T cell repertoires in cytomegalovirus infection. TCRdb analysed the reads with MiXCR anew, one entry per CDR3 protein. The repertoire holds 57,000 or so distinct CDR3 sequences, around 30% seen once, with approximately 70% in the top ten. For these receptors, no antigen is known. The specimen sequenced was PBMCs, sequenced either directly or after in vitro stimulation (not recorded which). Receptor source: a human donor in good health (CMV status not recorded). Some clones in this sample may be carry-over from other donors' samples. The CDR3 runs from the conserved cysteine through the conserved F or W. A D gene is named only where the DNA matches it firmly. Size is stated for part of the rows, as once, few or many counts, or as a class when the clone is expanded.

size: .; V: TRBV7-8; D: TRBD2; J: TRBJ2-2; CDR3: CASSLGVAGETGELFF; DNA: TGTGCCAGCAGCTTAGGGGTAGCGGGGGAGACCGGGGAGCTGTTTTTT
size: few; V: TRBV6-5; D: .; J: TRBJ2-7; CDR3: CASSYTSGVRGEQYF; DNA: TGTGCCAGCAGTTACACTTCGGGGGTTCGGGGCGAGCAGTACTTC
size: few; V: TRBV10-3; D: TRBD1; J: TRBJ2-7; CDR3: CAISETTGVYEQYF; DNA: TGTGCCATCAGTGAGACAACAGGGGTCTACGAGCAGTACTTC
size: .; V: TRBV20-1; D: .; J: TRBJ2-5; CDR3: CSARDGRVETQYF; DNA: TGCAGTGCTAGAGATGGCCGTGTGGAGACCCAGTACTTC
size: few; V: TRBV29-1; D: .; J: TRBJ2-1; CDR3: CSASRVATYNEQFF; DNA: TGCAGCGCCTCTCGCGTCGCCACCTACAATGAGCAGTTCTTC
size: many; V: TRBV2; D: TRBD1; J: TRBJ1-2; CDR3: CASTRQGPYGYTF; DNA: TGTGCCAGCACCAGACAGGGCCCCTATGGCTACACCTTC
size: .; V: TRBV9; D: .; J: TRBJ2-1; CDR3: CASSVDGRPFNEQFF; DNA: TGTGCCAGCAGCGTAGACGGGAGACCCTTCAATGAGCAGTTCTTC
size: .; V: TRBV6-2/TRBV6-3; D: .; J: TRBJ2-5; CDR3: CASETEETQYF; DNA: TGTGCCAGCGAGACTGAAGAGACCCAGTACTTC
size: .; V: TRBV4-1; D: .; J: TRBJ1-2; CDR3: CASSFRDARSGYTF; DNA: TGCGCCAGCAGCTTCCGGGACGCCCGATCCGGCTACACCTTC
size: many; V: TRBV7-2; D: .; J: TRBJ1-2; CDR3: CASTRDGNGYTF; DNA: TGTGCCAGCACCAGGGACGGAAATGGCTACACCTTC
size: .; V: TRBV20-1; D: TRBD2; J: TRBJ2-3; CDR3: CSVGLLAGVADTQYF; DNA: TGCAGTGTAGGACTGTTAGCGGGGGTTGCAGATACGCAGTATTTT
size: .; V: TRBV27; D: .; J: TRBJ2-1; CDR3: CASSPTDPYNEQFF; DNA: TGTGCCAGCAGTCCCACGGACCCATACAATGAGCAGTTCTTC
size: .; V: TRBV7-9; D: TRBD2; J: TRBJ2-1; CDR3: CASGRTGGRSPNEQFF; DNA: TGTGCCAGCGGGCGGACGGGGGGACGTTCCCCCAATGAGCAGTTCTTC
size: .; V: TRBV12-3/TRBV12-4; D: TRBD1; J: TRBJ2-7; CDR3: CASSFSGGSRGLDEQYF; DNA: TGTGCCAGCAGTTTCTCGGGCGGAAGTAGGGGGCTCGACGAGCAGTACTTC
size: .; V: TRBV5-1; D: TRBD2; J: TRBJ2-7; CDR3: CANPGRSSGSCLTVVVRKTYEQYF; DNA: TGCGCCAACCCGGGGAGGTCAAGCGGGAGTTGCTTAACGGTTGTGGTCCGAAAAACCTACGAGCAGTACTTC
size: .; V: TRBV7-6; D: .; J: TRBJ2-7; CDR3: CASRARDEQYF; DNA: TGTGCCAGCAGGGCTCGAGACGAGCAGTACTTC
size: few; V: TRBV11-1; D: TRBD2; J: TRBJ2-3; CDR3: CASSRGGYTDTQYF; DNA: TGTGCCAGCAGCCGCGGGGGGTACACAGATACGCAGTATTTT
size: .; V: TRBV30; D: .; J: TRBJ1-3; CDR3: CAWNRGGVEDTIYF; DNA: TGTGCCTGGAACCGCGGAGGAGTGGAGGACACCATATATTTT
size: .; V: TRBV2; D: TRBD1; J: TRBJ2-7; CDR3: CASSGQGYSYEQYF; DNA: TGTGCCAGCAGTGGACAGGGATACTCCTACGAGCAGTACTTC
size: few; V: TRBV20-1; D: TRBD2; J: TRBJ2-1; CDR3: CSARVSSGSSYNEQFF; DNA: TGCAGTGCTAGAGTGTCTAGCGGGAGCTCCTACAATGAGCAGTTCTTC
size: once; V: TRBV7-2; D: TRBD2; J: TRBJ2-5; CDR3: CASSFSGGARGETQYF; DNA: TGTGCCAGCAGCTTCAGCGGGGGGGCCCGGGGAGAGACCCAGTACTTC
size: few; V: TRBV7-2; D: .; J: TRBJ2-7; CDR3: CASSPARAGYEQYF; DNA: TGTGCCAGCAGCCCCGCCAGGGCGGGGTACGAGCAGTACTTC
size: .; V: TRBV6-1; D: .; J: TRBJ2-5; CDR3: CASSDGKIGGAETQYF; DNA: TGTGCCAGCAGTGATGGAAAGATTGGGGGGGCGGAGACCCAGTACTTC
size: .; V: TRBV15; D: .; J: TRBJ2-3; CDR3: CASNPGGSSTDTQYF; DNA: TGTGCCTCCAACCCCGGGGGTTCTAGCACAGATACGCAGTATTTT
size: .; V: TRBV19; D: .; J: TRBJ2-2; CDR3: CASSKGVTGELFF; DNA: TGTGCCAGTAGTAAAGGGGTTACCGGGGAGCTGTTTTTT
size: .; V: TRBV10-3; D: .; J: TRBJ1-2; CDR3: CAISESGGGLIYGYTF; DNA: TGTGCCATCAGTGAGTCTGGAGGGGGATTAATATATGGCTACACCTTC
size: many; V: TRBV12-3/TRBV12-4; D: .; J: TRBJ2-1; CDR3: CASRIGHRARNEQFF; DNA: TGTGCCAGCAGGATCGGGCACAGGGCGAGGAATGAGCAGTTCTTC
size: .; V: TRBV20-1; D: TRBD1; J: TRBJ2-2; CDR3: CSAIQGGGDTGELFF; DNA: TGCAGTGCCATACAGGGGGGAGGCGACACCGGGGAGCTGTTTTTT
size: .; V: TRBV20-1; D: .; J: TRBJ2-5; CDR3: CSALDLGSEETQYF; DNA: TGCAGTGCCCTGGATTTGGGGTCCGAGGAGACCCAGTACTTC
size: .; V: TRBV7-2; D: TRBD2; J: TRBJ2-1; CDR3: CASSLASSGGFNEQFF; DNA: TGTGCCAGCAGCTTAGCGAGTAGCGGGGGCTTCAATGAGCAGTTCTTC
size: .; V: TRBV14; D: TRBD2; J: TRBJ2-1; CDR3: CASSQRREGRDEQFF; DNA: TGTGCCAGCAGCCAGCGGCGGGAGGGTCGGGATGAGCAGTTCTTC
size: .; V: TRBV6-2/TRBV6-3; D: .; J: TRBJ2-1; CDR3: CASSGANNEQFF; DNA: TGTGCCAGCAGTGGGGCCAATAATGAGCAGTTCTTC